This T cell receptor beta chain was retrieved from a study of cytomegalovirus exposure and HLA in healthy donors. Study outcomes and limitations: Within an earlier analysis, most TCR beta V segments proved productive either about 90% or about 30% of the time.

In the PCR, 60 Vbeta and 13 Jbeta primers were used. Using immunoSEQ multiplex PCR, the repertoire was profiled, and TCRdb retains in-frame clones only, with some absent. The listing contains under 70,000 clones. About this clone: Antigen specificity is unknown.

Sequenced: PBMCs. The receptor's source is a woman aged 18-29 years in good health and CMV-seronegative.

DNA of the CDR3: TGCGCCAGCAGCTTGGAAGGGACATGGGGGACTGAAGCTTTCTTT. Its protein product is CASSLEGTWGTEAFF. This chain joins TRBV5-1 and TRBJ1-1; D possibly corresponds to TRBD1 (6 bases). Trimming cost V 0 bases and J 5 bases, with 14 bases left between them. The CDR3 extends over 15 amino acids. CDR1 is SGHRS, CDR2 YFSETQ, per germline. The full variable domain, with the rest looked up from reference TRBV5-1 and TRBJ1-1, is KAGVTQTPRYLIKTRGQQVTLSCSPISGHRSVSWYQQTPGQGLQFLFEYFSETQRNKGNFPGRFSGRQFSNSRSEMNVSTLELGDSALYLCASSLEGTWGTEAFFGQGTRLTVV.